This TCR beta chain was captured by sequencing in a study of tumor-infiltrating lymphocytes in primary liver carcinoma. For the study at large: Each of the samples returned roughly 3.65 to 7.5 million productive TCRbeta reads (a yield similar across tissue types).

This CDR3 region has 19 residues. Losses at the gene ends were 6 bases for V and 1 base for J; bases not matched to a gene: 13. Germline V gene sequence: CDR1 MNHEY, CDR2 SVGEGT. A constant-region primer served to make TCR beta cDNA from approximately 490 ng total RNA. It was through three nested multiplex PCR rounds of slightly modified ARM-PCR that TCR beta libraries arose. The study ran its first two PCR rounds for approximately 11 cycles each, using TRBV1-TRBV30 forward primers and a C-beta reverse primer. One entry per CDR3 protein, called by TCRdb with MiXCR from the multiplex PCR reads. This table has around 330,000 distinct CDR3 sequences, 58% appearing once. The authors took blood RNA from unsorted whole blood and also extracted germline DNA. The patients carried chronic HBV infection and had received no treatment.

The sample taken for sequencing was peripheral blood. The receptor was isolated from a young woman with primary liver carcinoma and hepatitis B virus infection. The rearrangement uses TRBV6-2 or TRBV6-3 and TRBJ2-5; 14 bases line up with TRBD2. The DNA for the CDR3 is TGTGCCAGCAGCCCCCGGGAGACTAGCGGGAGGGTGGCCCAAGAGACCCAGTACTTC. It yields the protein CASSPRETSGRVAQETQYF.